This T cell receptor (beta chain) was recovered during a study of response to subunit inactivated influenza vaccine. Broader study findings: Each seasonal influenza vaccination, the authors suggested, recruits few new T cells.

In regard to this clonotype: Its antigen is undetermined.

In TCRdb, the RT-PCR reads were re-called with MiXCR into one record per CDR3 protein. Of about 800,000 distinct CDR3 sequences listed, 21% are singletons. The CDR3 runs to 12 residues. CDR1 and CDR2 (germline): SGHVS, FNYEAQ. V was clipped by 7 bases and J by 6 bases, with 9 bases between them. The V call is TRBV7-6, the J call TRBJ2-2; D ambiguous. The sample here was PBMCs from blood, taken more than 4 days after vaccination. The source is a man over 45 who received an inactivated influenza vaccine. The CDR3 is CASNQGAGELFF. The DNA of the CDR3 is TGTGCCAGCAACCAAGGCGCCGGGGAGCTGTTTTTT.